This record covers a single T cell receptor (beta chain). This clone was detected once. It lacks a known antigen. The input lacks base qualities; no much larger clone sits a single base away. The sample's time point label is to be understood as: baseline before first vaccination. Samples from vaccinated people were obtained from the UK trials COV001 and COV002, which included a single-blind randomized controlled phase 2/3 trial of AZD1222 (ChAdOx1 nCoV-19) in healthy adults. Trial participant PBMC samples were collected at day 0 and day 28 after the second dose for TCRbeta chain sequencing. The sample originates from a study of T cell responses to AZD1222 COVID-19 vaccine (dated by TCRdb to the early 2020s). Regarding the research as a whole: Because spike-specific TCR depth and breadth did not differ between the two schedules, AZD1222 recipients who got a second dose at roughly 4 weeks were pooled with those who got a second dose at roughly 12 weeks. TCR sequencing covered 233 trial participants: 200 to 220 given two doses of AZD1222 and some 25 given two doses of MenACWY control vaccine. Enrollment into the trials was organized by age into subgroups of 18-55, 56-69 and 70-plus years, and those subgroups contained roughly 150, 30 and 60 TCR-sequenced participants, respectively.

Via the germline V gene, CDR1 is MRHNA and CDR2 SNTAGT. V drops 0 bases and J drops 0 bases, leaving 4 bases in between. Measured from the cysteine to the phenylalanine, the CDR3 is 14 residues long. Here the CDR3 DNA is all that survives: 42 bases in frame from base 1. Overall results and qualifications from the work: Epitopes outside the regions mutated in the B.1.351 and B.1.1.7 variants were reportedly recognized by nearly half of the unique spike-specific TCRs. Participants were mostly white British, with more females than males. The authors suggested clonal diversity may have been underestimated. Because no day 14 peak-response samples were available, the repertoires could be characterized only after the peak T cell response. In the small 56-69-year group, the increase in depth fell short of significance, most likely because of low power. CD4 TCRs associated with the vaccine covered the entire spike protein, and the dominant responses were in regions 160-218 and 743-854. After two AZD1222 doses, both the breadth and the depth of spike-specific TCRs were significantly higher than at day 0 and than in MenACWY recipients. Only five to seven AZD1222 recipients were SARS-CoV-2 seropositive at baseline, limiting conclusions about previously exposed vaccinees.

The CDR3 regions of human TCRbeta chains were subjected to immunosequencing. On the authors' methods: Repertoire TCRs were checked for matches against a reference library of SARS-CoV-2-specific TCRs that had been generated using the MIRA antigen-specificity platform. Breadth was defined as the fraction of unique TCRs that were SARS-CoV-2-associated, and depth was defined as the fraction of total T cells that were SARS-CoV-2-associated. Each spike-specific TCR was assigned to its reactive spike region and to a CD4 or CD8 class using the MIRA data. Log10-transformed breadth and depth values were compared by one-way ANOVA with Sidak's multiple comparisons tests. TCRdb retrieved this table from immuneACCESS and kept in-frame rearrangements only. Not all clones are present; in checked studies, unresolved V genes account for under half, and no reason is known for the remainder. V, J and clone size are those of that table, while D and trimming were read from the DNA. Within this sample are 130,000 or so clones, with 80% to 90% of them counted one time only. The ten largest make up less than 10% of the sample.

The chain links TRBV6-4 with TRBJ2-3, with the D gene not confidently named. The source of this sequence is an adult in good health. The sample was peripheral blood, taken on day 0 of AZD1222 vaccination. This receptor carries the CDR3 CASSDSDSTDTQYF. The nucleotides are TGTGCCAGCAGTGACTCGGACAGCACAGATACGCAGTATTTT.